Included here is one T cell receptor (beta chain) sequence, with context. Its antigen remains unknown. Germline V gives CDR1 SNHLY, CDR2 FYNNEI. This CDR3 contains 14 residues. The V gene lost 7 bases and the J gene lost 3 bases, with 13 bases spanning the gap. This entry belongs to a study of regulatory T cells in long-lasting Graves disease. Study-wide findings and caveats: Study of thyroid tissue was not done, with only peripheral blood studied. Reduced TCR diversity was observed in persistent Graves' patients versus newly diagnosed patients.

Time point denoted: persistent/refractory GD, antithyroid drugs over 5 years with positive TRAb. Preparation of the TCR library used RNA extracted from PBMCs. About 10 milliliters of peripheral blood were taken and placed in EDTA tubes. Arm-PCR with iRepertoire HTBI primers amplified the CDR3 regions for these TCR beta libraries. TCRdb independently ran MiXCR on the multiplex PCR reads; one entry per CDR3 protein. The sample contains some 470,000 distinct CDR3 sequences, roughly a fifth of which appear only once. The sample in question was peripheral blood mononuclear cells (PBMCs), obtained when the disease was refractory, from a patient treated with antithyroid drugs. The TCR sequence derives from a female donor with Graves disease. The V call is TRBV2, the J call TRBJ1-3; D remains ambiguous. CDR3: CASTREPLGNTIYF. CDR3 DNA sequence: TGTGCCAGCACCCGGGAGCCACTTGGAAACACCATATATTTT.